The clone carrying this T cell receptor (beta chain) was found once. What it recognizes is unknown. This sample was taken from a study of OX40 agonist ivuxolimab in advanced cancers. Study-level points and caveats: Researchers did not establish what antigens the expanded peripheral T cells target.

Using immunoSEQ multiplex PCR, the repertoire was profiled, and TCRdb retains in-frame clones only, with some absent. The sample lists roughly 70,000 clones, around 88% occurring once. Samples of blood were obtained at baseline, on cycle 4 day 1, and on cycle 7 day 1. Deletions cut 7 bases from V and 5 bases from J, with 9 bases between. Germline V gene lookup returns CDR1 MDHEN and CDR2 SYDVKM. CDR3 length equals 12 residues. V gene TRBV28 combines with J gene TRBJ1-5, with D tentatively TRBD1 (6 bases). This clonotype was obtained from an adult with an advanced solid tumor such as melanoma, head and neck, liver or kidney cancer. This specimen was CD4+ or CD8+ T cells sorted from blood, taken in a trial of the OX40 agonist ivuxolimab. CDR3 sequence: CASKGGDQPQHF. In nucleotides, the CDR3 is TGTGCCAGCAAAGGGGGAGATCAGCCCCAGCATTTT.